Included here is one TCR beta chain sequence, with context. Its antigen is unknown. This sample is part of a study of T cell responses to AZD1222 COVID-19 vaccine. Method: immunoSEQ multiplex PCR; TCRdb's copy keeps in-frame clones and lacks some. Altogether 100,000 to 120,000 clones are present, roughly 93% being singletons, with the ten largest covering about 3%. The germline V and J ends were trimmed by 8 bases and 1 base, with 11 bases remaining between them. The CDR3 runs 13 residues. Germline CDR1 and CDR2: MNHEY and SMNVEV (reference sequence). The study's findings and limits: Possibly, clonal diversity was underestimated; donors were largely white British and included more females. Repertoire samples came only from after the peak T cell response. Two AZD1222 doses significantly raised spike-specific TCR breadth and depth over controls.

The V and J genes are TRBV27 and TRBJ1-1; D is possibly TRBD1 (6 bases). The TCR was taken from an adult who received the AZD1222 COVID-19 vaccine. The sample consisted of peripheral blood, taken 28 days after the second AZD1222 dose. The CDR3 spells CASGQWENTEAFF. The CDR3 bases are TGTGCCAGCGGACAGTGGGAGAACACTGAAGCTTTCTTT.